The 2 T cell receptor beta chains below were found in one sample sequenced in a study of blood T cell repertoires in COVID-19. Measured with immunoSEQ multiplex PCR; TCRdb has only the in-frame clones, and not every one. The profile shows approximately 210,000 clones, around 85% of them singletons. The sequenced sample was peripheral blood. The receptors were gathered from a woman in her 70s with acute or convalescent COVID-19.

CDR3 DNA: TGTGCCAGCAGAGGACAGGGGGAGAACGGGGAGCTGTTTTTT. Amino acid sequence: CASRGQGENGELFF. The rearrangement uses TRBV28 and TRBJ2-2; 10 nucleotides line up with TRBD1. V gave up 6 bases and J gave up 7 bases; unmatched junction bases: 5. CDR1 and CDR2 from the germline V gene are MDHEN and SYDVKM. The CDR3 runs 14 residues.

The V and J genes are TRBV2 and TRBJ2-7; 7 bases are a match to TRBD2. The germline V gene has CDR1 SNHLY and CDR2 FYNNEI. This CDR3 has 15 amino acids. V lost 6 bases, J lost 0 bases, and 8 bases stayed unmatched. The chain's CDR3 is CASRPTGGASYEQYF. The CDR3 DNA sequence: TGTGCCAGCAGGCCGACGGGGGGTGCCTCCTACGAGCAGTACTTC.